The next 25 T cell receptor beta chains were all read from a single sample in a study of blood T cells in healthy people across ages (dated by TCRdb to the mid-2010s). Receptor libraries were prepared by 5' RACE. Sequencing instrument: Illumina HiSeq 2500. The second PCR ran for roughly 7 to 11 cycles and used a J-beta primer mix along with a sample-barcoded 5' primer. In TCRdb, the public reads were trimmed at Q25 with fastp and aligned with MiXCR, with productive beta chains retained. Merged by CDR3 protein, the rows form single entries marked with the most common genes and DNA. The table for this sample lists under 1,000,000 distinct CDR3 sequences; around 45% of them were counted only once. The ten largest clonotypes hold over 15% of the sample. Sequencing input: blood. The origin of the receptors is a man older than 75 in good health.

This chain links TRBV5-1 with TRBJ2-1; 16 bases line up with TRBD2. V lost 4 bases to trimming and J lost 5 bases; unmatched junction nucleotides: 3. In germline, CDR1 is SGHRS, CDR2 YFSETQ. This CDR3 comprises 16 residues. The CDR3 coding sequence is TGCGCCAGCAGCCCGGGACTAGCGGGAGGGGACAATGAGCAGTTCTTC. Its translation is CASSPGLAGGDNEQFF. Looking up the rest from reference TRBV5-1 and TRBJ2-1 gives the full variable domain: KAGVTQTPRYLIKTRGQQVTLSCSPISGHRSVSWYQQTPGQGLQFLFEYFSETQRNKGNFPGRFSGRQFSNSRSEMNVSTLELGDSALYLCASSPGLAGGDNEQFFGPGTRLTVL.

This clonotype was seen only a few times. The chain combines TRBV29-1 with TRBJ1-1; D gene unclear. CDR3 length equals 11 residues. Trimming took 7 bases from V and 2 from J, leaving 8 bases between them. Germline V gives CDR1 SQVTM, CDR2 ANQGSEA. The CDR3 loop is CSGGGNTEAFF. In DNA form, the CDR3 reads TGCAGCGGCGGCGGAAACACTGAAGCTTTCTTT.

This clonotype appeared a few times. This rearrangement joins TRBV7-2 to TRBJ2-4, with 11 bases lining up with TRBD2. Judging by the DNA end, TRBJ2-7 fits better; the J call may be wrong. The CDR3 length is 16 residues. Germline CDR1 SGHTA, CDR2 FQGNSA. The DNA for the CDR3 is TGTGCCAGCAGCTTGACACCGGGACTAGCGGCATACGAGCAGTACTTC. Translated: CASSLTPGLAAYEQYF.

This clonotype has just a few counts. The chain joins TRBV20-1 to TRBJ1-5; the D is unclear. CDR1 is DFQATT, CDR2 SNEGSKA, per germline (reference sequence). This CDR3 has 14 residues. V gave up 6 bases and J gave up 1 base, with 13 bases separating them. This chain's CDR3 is CSAPTTASNQPQHF. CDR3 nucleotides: TGCAGTGCCCCAACTACAGCAAGCAATCAGCCCCAGCATTTT.

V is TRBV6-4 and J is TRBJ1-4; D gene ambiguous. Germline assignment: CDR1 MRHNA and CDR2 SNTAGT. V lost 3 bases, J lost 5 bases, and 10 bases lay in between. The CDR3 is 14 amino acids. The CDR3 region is CASSENGENEKLFF. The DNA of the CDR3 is TGTGCCAGCAGTGAAAACGGAGAGAATGAAAAACTGTTTTTT.

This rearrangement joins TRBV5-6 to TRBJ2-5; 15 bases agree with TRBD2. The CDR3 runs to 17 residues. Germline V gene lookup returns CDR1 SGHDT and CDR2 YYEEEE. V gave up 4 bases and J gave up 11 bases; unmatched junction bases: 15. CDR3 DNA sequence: TGTGCCAGCAGCCCCGGACTAGCGGGAGGGAAGAACCGTGAGCAGTACTTC. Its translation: CASSPGLAGGKNREQYF.

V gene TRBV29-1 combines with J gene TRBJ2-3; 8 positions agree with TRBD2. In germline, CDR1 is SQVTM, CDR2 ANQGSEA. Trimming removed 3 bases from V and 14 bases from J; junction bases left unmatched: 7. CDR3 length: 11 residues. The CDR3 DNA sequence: TGCAGCGTTGAGTGGGGAGCGGGAGTGTATTTT. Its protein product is CSVEWGAGVYF.

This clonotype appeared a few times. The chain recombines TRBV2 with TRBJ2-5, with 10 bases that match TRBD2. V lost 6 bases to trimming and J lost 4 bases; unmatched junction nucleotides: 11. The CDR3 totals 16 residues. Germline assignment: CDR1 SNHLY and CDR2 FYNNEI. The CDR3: CASRRGTSGIRETQYF. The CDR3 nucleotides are TGTGCCAGCAGGAGGGGAACTAGCGGGATAAGAGAGACCCAGTACTTC.

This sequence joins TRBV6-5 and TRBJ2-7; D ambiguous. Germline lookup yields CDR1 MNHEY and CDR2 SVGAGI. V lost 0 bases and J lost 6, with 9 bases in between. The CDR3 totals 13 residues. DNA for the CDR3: TGTGCCAGCAGTTACTCGTTTGGGGTCGAGCAGTACTTC. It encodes CASSYSFGVEQYF.

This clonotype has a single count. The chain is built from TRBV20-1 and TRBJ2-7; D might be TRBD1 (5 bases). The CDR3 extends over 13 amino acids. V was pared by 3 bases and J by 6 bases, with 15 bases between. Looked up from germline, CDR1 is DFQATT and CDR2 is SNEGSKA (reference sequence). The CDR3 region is CSARTEDSREQYF. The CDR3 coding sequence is TGCAGTGCTAGGACAGAGGATAGTCGCGAGCAGTACTTC.

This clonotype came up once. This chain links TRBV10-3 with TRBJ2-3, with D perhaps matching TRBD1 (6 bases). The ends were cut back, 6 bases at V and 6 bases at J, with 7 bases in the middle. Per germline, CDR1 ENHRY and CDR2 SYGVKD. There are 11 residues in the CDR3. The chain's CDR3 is CAIRGADTQYF. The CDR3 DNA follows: TGTGCCATCAGGGGGGCCGATACGCAGTATTTT.

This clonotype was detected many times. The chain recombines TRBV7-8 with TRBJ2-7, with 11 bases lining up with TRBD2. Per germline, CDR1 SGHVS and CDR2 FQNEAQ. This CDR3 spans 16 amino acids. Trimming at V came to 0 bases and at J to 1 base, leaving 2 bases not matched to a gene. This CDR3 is CASSLAASGGSYEQYF. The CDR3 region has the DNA TGTGCCAGCAGCTTAGCGGCTAGCGGGGGGTCCTACGAGCAGTACTTC.

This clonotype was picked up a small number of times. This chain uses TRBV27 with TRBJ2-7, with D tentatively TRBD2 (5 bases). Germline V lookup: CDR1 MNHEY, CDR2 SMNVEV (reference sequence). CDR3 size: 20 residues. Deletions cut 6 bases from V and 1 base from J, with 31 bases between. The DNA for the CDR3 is TGTGCCAGCAGGAACATATCCCCTCCGGAGGACGGACCCCATTCCTACGAGCAGTACTTC. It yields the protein CASRNISPPEDGPHSYEQYF.

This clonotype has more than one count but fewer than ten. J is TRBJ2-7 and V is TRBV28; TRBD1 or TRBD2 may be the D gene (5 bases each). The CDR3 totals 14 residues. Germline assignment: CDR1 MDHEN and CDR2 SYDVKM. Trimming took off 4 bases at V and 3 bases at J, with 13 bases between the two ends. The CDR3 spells CASSWPGQSYEQYF. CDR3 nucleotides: TGTGCCAGCAGTTGGCCGGGGCAGAGCTACGAGCAGTACTTC.

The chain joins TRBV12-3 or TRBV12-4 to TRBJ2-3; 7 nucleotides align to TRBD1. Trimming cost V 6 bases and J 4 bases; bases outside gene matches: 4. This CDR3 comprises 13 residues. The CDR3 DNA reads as TGTGCCAGCAGGACAGGGATTTCAGATACGCAGTATTTT. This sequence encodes CASRTGISDTQYF.

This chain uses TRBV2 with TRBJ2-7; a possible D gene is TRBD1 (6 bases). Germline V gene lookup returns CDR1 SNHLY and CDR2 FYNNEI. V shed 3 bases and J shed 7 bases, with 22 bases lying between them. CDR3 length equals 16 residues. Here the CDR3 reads CASSDLPGTPNGEQYF. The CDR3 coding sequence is TGTGCCAGCAGTGATCTCCCCGGGACACCGAACGGGGAGCAGTACTTC.

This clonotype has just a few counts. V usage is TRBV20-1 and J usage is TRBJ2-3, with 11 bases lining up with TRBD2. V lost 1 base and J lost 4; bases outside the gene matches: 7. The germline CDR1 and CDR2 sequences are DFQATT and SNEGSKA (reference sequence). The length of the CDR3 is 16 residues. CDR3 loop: CSARAPTSGNADTQYF. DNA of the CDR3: TGCAGTGCTAGAGCCCCGACTAGCGGGAACGCAGATACGCAGTATTTT.

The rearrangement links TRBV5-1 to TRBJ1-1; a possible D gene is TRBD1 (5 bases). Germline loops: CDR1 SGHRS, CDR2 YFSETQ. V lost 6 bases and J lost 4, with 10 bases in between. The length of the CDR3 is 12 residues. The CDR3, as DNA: TGCGCCAGCACGGGGGGTGGCACTGAAGCTTTCTTT. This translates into CASTGGGTEAFF. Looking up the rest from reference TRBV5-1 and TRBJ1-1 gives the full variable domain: KAGVTQTPRYLIKTRGQQVTLSCSPISGHRSVSWYQQTPGQGLQFLFEYFSETQRNKGNFPGRFSGRQFSNSRSEMNVSTLELGDSALYLCASTGGGTEAFFGQGTRLTVV.

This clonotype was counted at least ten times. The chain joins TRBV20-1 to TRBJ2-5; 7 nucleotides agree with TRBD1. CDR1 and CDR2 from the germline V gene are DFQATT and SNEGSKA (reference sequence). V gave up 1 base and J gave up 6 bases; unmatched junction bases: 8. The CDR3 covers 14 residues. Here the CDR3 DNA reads TGCAGTGCTAGAGTCGTACAGGGGATGAAGACCCAGTACTTC. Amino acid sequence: CSARVVQGMKTQYF.

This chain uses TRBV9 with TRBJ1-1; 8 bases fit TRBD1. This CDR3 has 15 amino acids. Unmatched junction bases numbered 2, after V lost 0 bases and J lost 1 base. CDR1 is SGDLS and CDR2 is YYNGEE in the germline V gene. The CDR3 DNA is TGTGCCAGCAGCGTAGGAGGACAGGGGAACACTGAAGCTTTCTTT. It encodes CASSVGGQGNTEAFF.

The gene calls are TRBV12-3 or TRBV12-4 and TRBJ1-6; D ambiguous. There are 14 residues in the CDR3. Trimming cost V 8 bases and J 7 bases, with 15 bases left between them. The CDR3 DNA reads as TGTGCCAGCCGCCCCGGGAGGCAGAATTCACCCCTCCACTTT. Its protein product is CASRPGRQNSPLHF.

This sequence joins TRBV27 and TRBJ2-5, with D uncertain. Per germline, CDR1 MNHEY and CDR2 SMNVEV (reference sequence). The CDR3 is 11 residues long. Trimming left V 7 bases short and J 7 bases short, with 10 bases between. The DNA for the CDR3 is TGTGCCAGCATAGAAATGGGGACCCAGTACTTC. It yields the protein CASIEMGTQYF.

The CDR3 here is CASSPNRGTDTQYF. The CDR3 DNA is TGTGCCAGCTCACCGAACAGGGGCACAGATACGCAGTATTTT. The chain joins TRBV18 to TRBJ2-3; D possibly corresponds to TRBD1 (6 bases). V was pared by 3 bases and J by 1 base, with 8 bases between. Germline CDR1 and CDR2: KGHSH and LQKENI. The CDR3 is 14 amino acids.

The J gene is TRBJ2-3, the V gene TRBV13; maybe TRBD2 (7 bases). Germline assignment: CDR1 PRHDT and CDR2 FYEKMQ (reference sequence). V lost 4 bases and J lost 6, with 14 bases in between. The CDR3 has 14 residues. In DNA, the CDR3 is TGTGCCAGCAGCTACAGGGCCGGGGGGGATACGCAGTATTTT. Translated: CASSYRAGGDTQYF. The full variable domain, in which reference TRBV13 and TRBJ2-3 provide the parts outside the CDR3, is AAGVIQSPRHLIKEKRETATLKCYPIPRHDTVYWYQQGPGQDPQFLISFYEKMQSDKGSIPDRFSAQQFSDYHSELNMSSLELGDSALYFCASSYRAGGDTQYFGPGTRLTVL.

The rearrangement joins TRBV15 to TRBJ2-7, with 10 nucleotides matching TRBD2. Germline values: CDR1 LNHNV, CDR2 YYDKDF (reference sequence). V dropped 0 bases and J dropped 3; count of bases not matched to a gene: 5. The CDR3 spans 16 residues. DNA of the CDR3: TGTGCCACCAGCAGAGATAGCGGGGGGACCCACTACGAGCAGTACTTC. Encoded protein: CATSRDSGGTHYEQYF.